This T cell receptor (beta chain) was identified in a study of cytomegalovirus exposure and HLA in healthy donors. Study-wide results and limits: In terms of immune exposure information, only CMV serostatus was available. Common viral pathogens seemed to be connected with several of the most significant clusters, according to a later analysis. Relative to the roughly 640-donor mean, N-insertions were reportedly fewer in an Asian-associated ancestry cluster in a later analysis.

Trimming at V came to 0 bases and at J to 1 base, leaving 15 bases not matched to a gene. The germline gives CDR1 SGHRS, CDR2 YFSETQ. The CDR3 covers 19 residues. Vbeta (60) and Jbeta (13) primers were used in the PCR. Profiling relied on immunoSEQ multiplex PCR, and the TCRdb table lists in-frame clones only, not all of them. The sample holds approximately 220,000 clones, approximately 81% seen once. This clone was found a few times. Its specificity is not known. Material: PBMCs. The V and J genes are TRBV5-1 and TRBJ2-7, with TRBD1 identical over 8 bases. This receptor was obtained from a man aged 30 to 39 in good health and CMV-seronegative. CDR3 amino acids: CASSLDPLAGGVQSYEQYF. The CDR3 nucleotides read TGCGCCAGCAGCTTGGACCCTTTGGCAGGGGGCGTTCAATCCTACGAGCAGTACTTC.